The clone carrying this T cell receptor beta chain was picked up a small number of times. The data are from a study of T cells in Graves' hyperthyroidism and ophthalmopathy. This CDR3 has 22 amino acids. With 5 bases removed from V and 5 bases from J, the gap between germline ends came to 36 bases. The V gene's germline CDR1 is SGHTA and CDR2 FQGTGA. RNA transcripts gave rise to amplified TCR beta CDR3 regions. The HTBI primer set drove a first-round RT-PCR of the TCR CDR3. MiXCR, run by TCRdb on the multiplex PCR reads, gives a single entry per CDR3 protein. This sample has 550,000 to 850,000 distinct CDR3 sequences, with 18% found just once. The source of the PBMCs was approximately 10 ml of fresh peripheral blood.

This receptor was taken from a woman aged 45-60 years with Graves' hyperthyroidism that later progressed to Graves' ophthalmopathy. V is TRBV7-3 and J is TRBJ2-2; a weak D match, TRBD2 (7 bases). Sequencing was carried out using blood. The CDR3 nucleotides read TGTGCCAGCAGCCAAATCCCCTCGAGCTCCCATCGGCAGGGGAGGGGGACCGGGGAGCTGTTTTTT. Protein product: CASSQIPSSSHRQGRGTGELFF.